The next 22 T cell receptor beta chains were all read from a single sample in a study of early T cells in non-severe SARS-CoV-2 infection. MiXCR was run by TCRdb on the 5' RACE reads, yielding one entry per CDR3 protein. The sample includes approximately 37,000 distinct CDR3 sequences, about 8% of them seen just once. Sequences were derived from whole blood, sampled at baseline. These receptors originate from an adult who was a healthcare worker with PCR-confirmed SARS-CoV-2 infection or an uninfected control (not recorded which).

The CDR3 nucleotides are TGTGCCACCGCAGACAGCAATCAGCCCCAGCATTTT. This codes for CATADSNQPQHF. V gene TRBV6-2 or TRBV6-3 combines with J gene TRBJ1-5; D unclear. V lost 10 bases to trimming and J lost 1 base, with 8 bases between them. Germline CDR1 MNHEY, CDR2 SVGEGT. This CDR3 region has 12 residues.

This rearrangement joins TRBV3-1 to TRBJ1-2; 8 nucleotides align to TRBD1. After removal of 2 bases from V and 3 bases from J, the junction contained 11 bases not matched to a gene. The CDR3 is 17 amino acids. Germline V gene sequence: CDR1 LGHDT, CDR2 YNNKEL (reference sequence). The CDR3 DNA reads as TGTGCCAGCAGCCAATTGCCCTTTGGACAGGGAGACTATGGCTACACCTTC. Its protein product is CASSQLPFGQGDYGYTF.

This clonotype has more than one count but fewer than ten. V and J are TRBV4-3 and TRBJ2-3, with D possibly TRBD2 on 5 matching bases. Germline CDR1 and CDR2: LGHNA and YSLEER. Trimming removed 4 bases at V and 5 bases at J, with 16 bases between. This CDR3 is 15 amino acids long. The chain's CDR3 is CASSLNRGPRDTQYF. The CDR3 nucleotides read TGCGCCAGCAGCCTCAATCGAGGGCCCCGAGATACGCAGTATTTT.

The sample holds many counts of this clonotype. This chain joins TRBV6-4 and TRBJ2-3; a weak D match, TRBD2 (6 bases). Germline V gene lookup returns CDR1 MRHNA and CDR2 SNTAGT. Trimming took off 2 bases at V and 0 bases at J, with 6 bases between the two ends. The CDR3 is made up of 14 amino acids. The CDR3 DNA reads TGTGCCAGCAGTGACGGGACTAGCACAGATACGCAGTATTTT. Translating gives CASSDGTSTDTQYF.

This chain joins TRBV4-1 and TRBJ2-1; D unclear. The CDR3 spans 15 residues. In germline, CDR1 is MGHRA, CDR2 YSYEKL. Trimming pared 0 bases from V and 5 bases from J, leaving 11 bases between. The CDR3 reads CASSQEGAQNNEQFF. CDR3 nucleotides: TGCGCCAGCAGCCAAGAAGGCGCACAGAACAATGAGCAGTTCTTC.

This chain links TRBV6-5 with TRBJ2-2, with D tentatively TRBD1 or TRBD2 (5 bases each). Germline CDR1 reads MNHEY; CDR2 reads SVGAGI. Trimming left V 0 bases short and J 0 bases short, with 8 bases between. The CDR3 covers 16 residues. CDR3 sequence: CASSYSMGANTGELFF. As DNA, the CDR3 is TGTGCCAGCAGTTACTCGATGGGGGCGAACACCGGGGAGCTGTTTTTT.

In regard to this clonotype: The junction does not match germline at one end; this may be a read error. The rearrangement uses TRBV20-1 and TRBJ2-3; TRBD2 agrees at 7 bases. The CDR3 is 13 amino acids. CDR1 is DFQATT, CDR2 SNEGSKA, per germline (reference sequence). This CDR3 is CSARAGFRDTQYF. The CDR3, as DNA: TGCAGTGCCAGAGCGGGGTTCAGGGATACGCAGTATTTT.

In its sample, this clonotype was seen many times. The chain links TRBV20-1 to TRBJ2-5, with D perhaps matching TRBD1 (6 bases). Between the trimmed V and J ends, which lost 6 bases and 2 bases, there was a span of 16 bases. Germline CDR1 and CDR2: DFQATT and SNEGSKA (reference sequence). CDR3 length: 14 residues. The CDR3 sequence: CSASPGTFQETQYF. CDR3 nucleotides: TGCAGTGCATCACCCGGGACATTTCAAGAGACCCAGTACTTC.

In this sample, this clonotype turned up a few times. The DNA for the CDR3 is TGTGCCAGCAGCCACGGGGCAGAAGAGACCCAGTACTTC. Encoded protein: CASSHGAEETQYF. The V gene is TRBV7-2, the J gene TRBJ2-5; the D call may be TRBD1 or TRBD2 (5 bases each). CDR1 is SGHTA and CDR2 is FQGNSA in the germline V gene. The CDR3 has 13 residues. V was trimmed by 5 bases and J by 3 bases, leaving 10 bases between them. The variable domain in full, with the rest retrieved from reference TRBV7-2 and TRBJ2-5, is GAGVSQSPSNKVTEKGKDVELRCDPISGHTALYWYRQSLGQGLEFLIYFQGNSAPDKSGLPSDRFSAERTGGSVSTLTIQRTQQEDSAVYLCASSHGAEETQYFGPGTRLLVL.

The CDR3 is CASSQEGRQGNTEAFF. The CDR3 coding sequence is TGCGCCAGCAGCCAAGAAGGCCGGCAAGGGAACACTGAAGCTTTCTTT. The chain recombines TRBV4-1 with TRBJ1-1, with unresolved D. Trimming removed 0 bases at V and 1 base at J, with 12 bases between. CDR1 and CDR2 from the germline V gene are MGHRA and YSYEKL. CDR3 length: 16 amino acids.

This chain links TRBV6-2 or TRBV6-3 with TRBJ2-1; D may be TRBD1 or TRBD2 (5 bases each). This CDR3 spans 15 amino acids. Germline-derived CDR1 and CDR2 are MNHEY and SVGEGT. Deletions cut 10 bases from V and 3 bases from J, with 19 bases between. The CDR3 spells CANPLEAGSYNEQFF. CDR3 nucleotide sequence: TGTGCCAACCCCCTGGAGGCAGGGAGCTACAATGAGCAGTTCTTC.

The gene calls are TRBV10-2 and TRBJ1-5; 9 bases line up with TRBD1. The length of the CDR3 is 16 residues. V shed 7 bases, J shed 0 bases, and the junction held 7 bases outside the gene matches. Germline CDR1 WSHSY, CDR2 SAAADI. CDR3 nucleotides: TGCGCCAGCACCGAGGGACAGGGAAATAGCAATCAGCCCCAGCATTTT. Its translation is CASTEGQGNSNQPQHF.

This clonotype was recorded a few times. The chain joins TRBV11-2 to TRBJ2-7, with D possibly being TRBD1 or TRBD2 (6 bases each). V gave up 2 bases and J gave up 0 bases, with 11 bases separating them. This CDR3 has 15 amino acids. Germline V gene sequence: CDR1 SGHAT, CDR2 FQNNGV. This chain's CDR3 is CASSLRGGSSYEQYF. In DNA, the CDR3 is TGTGCCAGCAGCTTACGAGGGGGGAGCTCCTACGAGCAGTACTTC.

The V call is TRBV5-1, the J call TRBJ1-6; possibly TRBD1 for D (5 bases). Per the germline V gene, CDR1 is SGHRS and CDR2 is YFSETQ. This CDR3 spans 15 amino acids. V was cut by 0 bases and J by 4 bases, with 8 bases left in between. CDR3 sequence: CASSLVGDYNSPLHF. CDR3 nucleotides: TGCGCCAGCAGCTTGGTGGGGGATTATAATTCACCCCTCCACTTT. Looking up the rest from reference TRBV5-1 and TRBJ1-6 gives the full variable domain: KAGVTQTPRYLIKTRGQQVTLSCSPISGHRSVSWYQQTPGQGLQFLFEYFSETQRNKGNFPGRFSGRQFSNSRSEMNVSTLELGDSALYLCASSLVGDYNSPLHFGNGTRLTVT.

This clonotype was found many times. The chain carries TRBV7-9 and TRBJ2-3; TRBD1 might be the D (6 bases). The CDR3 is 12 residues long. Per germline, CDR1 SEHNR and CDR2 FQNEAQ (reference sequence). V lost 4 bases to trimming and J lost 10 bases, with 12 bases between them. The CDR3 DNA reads TGTGCCAGCAGCTCAGGGGTCAGCGCGCAGTATTTT. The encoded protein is CASSSGVSAQYF. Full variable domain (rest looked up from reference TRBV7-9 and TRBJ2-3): DTGVSQNPRHKITKRGQNVTFRCDPISEHNRLYWYRQTLGQGPEFLTYFQNEAQLEKSRLLSDRFSAERPKGSFSTLEIQRTEQGDSAMYLCASSSGVSAQYFGPGTRLTVL.

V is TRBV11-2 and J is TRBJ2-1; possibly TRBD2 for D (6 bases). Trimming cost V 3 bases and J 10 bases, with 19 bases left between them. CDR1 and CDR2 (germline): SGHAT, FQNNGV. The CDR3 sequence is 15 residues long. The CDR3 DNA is TGTGCCAGCAGCTTGGTTGTGGAGGGACGGGAGGAGCAGTTCTTC. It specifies CASSLVVEGREEQFF.

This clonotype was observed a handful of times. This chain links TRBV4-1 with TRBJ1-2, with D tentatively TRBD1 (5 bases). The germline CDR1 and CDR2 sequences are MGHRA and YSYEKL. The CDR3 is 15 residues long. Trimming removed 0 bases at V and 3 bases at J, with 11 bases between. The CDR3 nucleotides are TGCGCCAGCAGCCAAGAAGGGGTAGGTTACTATGGCTACACCTTC. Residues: CASSQEGVGYYGYTF.

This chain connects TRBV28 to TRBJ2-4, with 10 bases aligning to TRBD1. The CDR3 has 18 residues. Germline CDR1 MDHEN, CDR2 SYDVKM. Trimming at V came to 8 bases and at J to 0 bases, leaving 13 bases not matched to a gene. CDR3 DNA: TGTGCCAGCTCGACAGGGGGCGGCAGATTTTTAGCCAAAAACATTCAGTACTTC. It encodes CASSTGGGRFLAKNIQYF. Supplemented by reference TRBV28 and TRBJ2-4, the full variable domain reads DVKVTQSSRYLVKRTGEKVFLECVQDMDHENMFWYRQDPGLGLRLIYFSYDVKMKEKGDIPEGYSVSREKKERFSLILESASTNQTSMYLCASSTGGGRFLAKNIQYFGAGTRLSVL.

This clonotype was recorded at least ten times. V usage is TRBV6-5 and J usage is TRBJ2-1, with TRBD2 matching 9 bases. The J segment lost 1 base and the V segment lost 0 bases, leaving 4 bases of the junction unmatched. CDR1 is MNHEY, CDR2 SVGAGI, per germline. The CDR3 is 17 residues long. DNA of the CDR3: TGTGCCAGCAGTTACTCGCCTAGCGGGGAGTCCTACAATGAGCAGTTCTTC. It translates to CASSYSPSGESYNEQFF.

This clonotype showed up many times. CDR3 DNA: TGTGCCAGCAGTTACCCAGGGACAGGGCTTGATGAGCAGTACTTC. Its protein product is CASSYPGTGLDEQYF. The V call is TRBV6-2 or TRBV6-3, the J call TRBJ2-7; 9 nucleotides align to TRBD1. The CDR3 covers 15 residues. Germline V gives CDR1 MNHEY, CDR2 SVGEGT. J was trimmed by 7 bases and V by 2 bases; bases with no gene match: 9.

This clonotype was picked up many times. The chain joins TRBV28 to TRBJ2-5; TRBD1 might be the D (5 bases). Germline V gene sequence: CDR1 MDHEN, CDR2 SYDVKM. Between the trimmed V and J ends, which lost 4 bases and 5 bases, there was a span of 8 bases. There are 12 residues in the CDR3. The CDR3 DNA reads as TGTGCCAGCAGTTGGACACGGGAGACCCAGTACTTC. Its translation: CASSWTRETQYF.

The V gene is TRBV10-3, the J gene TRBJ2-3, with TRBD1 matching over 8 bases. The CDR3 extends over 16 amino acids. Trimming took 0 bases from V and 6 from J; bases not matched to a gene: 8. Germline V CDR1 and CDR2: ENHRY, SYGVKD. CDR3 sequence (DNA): TGTGCCATCAGTGAGTCTGGGACAGGCAACGGGGATACGCAGTATTTT. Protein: CAISESGTGNGDTQYF.